This TCR beta chain was sequenced during a study of blood T cell repertoires in COVID-19. The wider study: PBMCs, B-cell-depleted T cells, or T cells provided the cDNA or gDNA that made up the material.

The table came from immunoSEQ multiplex PCR; TCRdb's copy has only in-frame clones and leaves some out. In the table there are fewer than 300,000 clones, 85% to 90% of which are singletons. This clone was observed a single time. The CDR3 consists of 15 residues. The V end lost 1 base, the J end lost 4 bases, and 16 bases lay between the germline ends. In germline, CDR1 is GTSNPN, CDR2 SVGIG (reference sequence). V usage is TRBV30 and J usage is TRBJ1-2; D gene ambiguous. Material for sequencing was peripheral blood. The sequence came from a man aged 25 to 40 with acute or convalescent COVID-19. The CDR3 DNA sequence: TGTGCCTGGAGTGCCCCTCTAGCTCGCAGCTATGGCTACACCTTC. Its protein is CAWSAPLARSYGYTF.